What follows are 27 T cell receptor beta chains derived from one specimen sequenced in a study of cytomegalovirus exposure and HLA in healthy donors. PCR primers comprised 60 Vbeta and 13 Jbeta primers. Measured with immunoSEQ multiplex PCR; TCRdb has only the in-frame clones, and not every one. Found here are some 150,000 clones, roughly 80% of them singletons; the top ten hold under 4%. The source material was PBMCs. Receptors originate from a human donor in good health.

This clone was recorded only once. The chain is built from TRBV7-8 and TRBJ1-4, with TRBD1 as a possible D gene (5 bases). The CDR3 contains 15 residues. The germline V gene has CDR1 SGHVS and CDR2 FQNEAQ. The germline V and J ends were trimmed by 3 bases and 7 bases, with 15 bases remaining between them. The DNA for the CDR3 is TGTGCCAGCAGCTTGGCCGGAGGGACGAGTGAAAAACTGTTTTTT. Its protein product is CASSLAGGTSEKLFF.

This chain joins TRBV5-5 and TRBJ2-7, with a tentative D call TRBD2 (6 bases). The V end lost 2 bases, the J end lost 0 bases, and 15 bases lay between the germline ends. This CDR3 region has 16 residues. In germline, CDR1 is SGHKS, CDR2 YYEKEE (reference sequence). CDR3 residues: CASSLSSMDYSYEQYF. CDR3 sequence (DNA): TGTGCCAGCAGCTTAAGTTCTATGGACTACTCCTACGAGCAGTACTTC.

The V gene is TRBV19, the J gene TRBJ2-3; 8 nucleotides match TRBD1. Germline V CDR1 and CDR2: LNHDA, SQIVND (reference sequence). The CDR3 runs 14 residues. V shed 5 bases, J shed 6 bases, and the junction held 7 bases outside the gene matches. CDR3 nucleotide sequence: TGTGCCAGTAGTGCGAGACAGGGGCTGGATACGCAGTATTTT. It encodes CASSARQGLDTQYF.

The J gene is TRBJ2-2, the V gene TRBV5-1, with 15 nucleotides matching TRBD2. CDR3 length: 18 amino acids. V shed 5 bases, J shed 0 bases, and the junction held 5 bases outside the gene matches. Germline CDR1 is SGHRS and CDR2 is YFSETQ. Here the CDR3 DNA reads TGCGCCAGCAGTCCAGGACTAGCGGGAGGGACGAACACCGGGGAGCTGTTTTTT. Translation gives CASSPGLAGGTNTGELFF.

This clone came up a few times. Germline is not matched at one junction end, which may reflect a read error. V is TRBV6-5 and J is TRBJ2-7; D is unclear. This CDR3 region has 11 residues. CDR1 and CDR2 from the germline V gene are MNHEY and SVGAGI. CDR3 in amino acids: CASSYSSEQYF. CDR3 DNA: TGTGCCAGCAGTTACTCCTCCGAGCAGTACTTC.

The V and J genes are TRBV7-6 and TRBJ1-5; D not certain. The germline V and J ends were trimmed by 4 bases and 3 bases, with 7 bases remaining between them. CDR1 SGHVS and CDR2 FNYEAQ come from the germline V gene. The CDR3 covers 13 residues. CDR3 loop: CASSSRNNQPQHF. The CDR3 DNA reads as TGTGCCAGCAGCTCCAGGAACAATCAGCCCCAGCATTTT.

The chain is built from TRBV7-2 and TRBJ1-1; D may be TRBD1 (5 bases). CDR3 length equals 15 residues. Germline CDR1 SGHTA, CDR2 FQGNSA. V shed 1 base and J shed 1 base, with 10 bases lying between them. The CDR3 sequence is CASSLEAGSNTEAFF. The CDR3 bases are TGTGCCAGCAGCTTAGAGGCAGGGTCGAACACTGAAGCTTTCTTT.

This clone appeared a few times. The V gene is TRBV7-9, the J gene TRBJ1-2; 12 bases map to TRBD1. This CDR3 spans 15 amino acids. V shed 1 base and J 7 bases; nucleotides not matched to a gene: 4. Germline values: CDR1 SEHNR, CDR2 FQNEAQ (reference sequence). This CDR3 reads CASSLEGTGGSGYTF. The CDR3 bases are TGTGCCAGCAGCTTAGAGGGGACAGGGGGCTCTGGCTACACCTTC.

This chain links TRBV13 with TRBJ2-5, with 8 bases lining up with TRBD1. The V and J ends lost 3 bases and 4 bases, in that order; junction bases with no gene match: 13. The CDR3 has 17 residues. The germline CDR1 and CDR2 sequences are PRHDT and FYEKMQ (reference sequence). The CDR3 spells CASSFTQGEEWPETQYF. DNA of the CDR3: TGTGCCAGCAGCTTTACACAGGGGGAGGAATGGCCAGAGACCCAGTACTTC.

The chain recombines TRBV4-1 with TRBJ1-5, with 10 bases aligning to TRBD1. V lost 2 bases, J lost 4 bases, and 8 bases stayed unmatched. The CDR3 length is 17 residues. Germline V gene sequence: CDR1 MGHRA, CDR2 YSYEKL. In nucleotides, the CDR3 is TGCGCCAGCAGCCAACCCCTGGACAGGGGGGGAAATCAGCCCCAGCATTTT. Its translation: CASSQPLDRGGNQPQHF.

The chain combines TRBV6-5 with TRBJ1-1; TRBD1 matches 7 bases. Looked up from germline, CDR1 is MNHEY and CDR2 is SVGAGI. With V trimmed by 6 bases and J by 1 base, 8 bases remained unmatched. There are 15 residues in the CDR3. In DNA form, the CDR3 reads TGTGCCAGCAGCCCACCCCCAGGGGGGAACACTGAAGCTTTCTTT. Translated, it gives CASSPPPGGNTEAFF.

The chain has TRBV7-2 and TRBJ2-1, with TRBD2 matching over 7 bases. Losses at the gene ends were 1 base for V and 7 bases for J; bases not matched to a gene: 1. Germline loops: CDR1 SGHTA, CDR2 FQGNSA. The CDR3 sequence is 13 residues long. This CDR3 is CASSLGLANEQFF. The CDR3 DNA is TGTGCCAGCAGCTTAGGACTAGCTAATGAGCAGTTCTTC.

In nucleotides, the CDR3 is TGTGCCAGTAGTGGGACTCCGGGACAGGGGGCGAGGGGGAACACTGAAGCTTTCTTT. Translated: CASSGTPGQGARGNTEAFF. The gene calls are TRBV19 and TRBJ1-1; 12 bases fit TRBD1. The CDR3 runs 19 residues. V dropped 5 bases and J dropped 1; count of bases not matched to a gene: 14. Germline CDR1 is LNHDA and CDR2 is SQIVND (reference sequence).

The V call is TRBV28, the J call TRBJ1-2; 7 nucleotides match TRBD1. Germline values: CDR1 MDHEN, CDR2 SYDVKM. V shed 7 bases, J shed 10 bases, and the junction held 12 bases outside the gene matches. The CDR3 has 13 amino acids. CDR3 region: CASKATGMRAYTF. CDR3 nucleotide sequence: TGTGCCAGCAAAGCGACAGGGATGCGGGCCTACACCTTC.

This clone was seen just once. This chain links TRBV4-1 with TRBJ2-7; D might be TRBD1 (5 bases). Germline CDR1 and CDR2: MGHRA and YSYEKL. The CDR3 contains 16 residues. Trimming shortened V by 1 base and J by 1 base, and 14 bases separated the two germline ends. The CDR3 coding sequence is TGCGCCAGCAGCCAAGGCTTAGAAAGGGGATCCTACGAGCAGTACTTC. Its translation is CASSQGLERGSYEQYF.

The rearrangement uses TRBV7-9 and TRBJ1-1; TRBD1 aligns across 7 bases. This CDR3 contains 19 residues. Losses at the gene ends were 5 bases for V and 3 bases for J; bases not matched to a gene: 21. Germline V CDR1 and CDR2: SEHNR, FQNEAQ (reference sequence). CDR3 DNA: TGTGCCAGCAGCCCCCTGGGGACAACCGGGACAGCTATAGACACTGAAGCTTTCTTT. It yields the protein CASSPLGTTGTAIDTEAFF.

This clone occurred a few times. This chain links TRBV9 with TRBJ2-5; D perhaps matches TRBD1 (5 bases). This CDR3 is 14 amino acids long. Germline-derived CDR1 and CDR2 are SGDLS and YYNGEE. The V end lost 4 bases, the J end lost 0 bases, and 10 bases lay between the germline ends. The CDR3 sequence: CASSSGLDQETQYF. The CDR3 DNA reads as TGTGCCAGCAGCTCAGGGTTGGACCAAGAGACCCAGTACTTC.

This chain connects TRBV27 to TRBJ2-5; D call uncertain. The germline V and J ends were trimmed by 3 bases and 4 bases, with 6 bases remaining between them. The CDR3 loop spans 12 amino acids. The germline V gene encodes CDR1 MNHEY and CDR2 SMNVEV (reference sequence). The CDR3 here is CASSFFGETQYF. The CDR3 nucleotides read TGTGCCAGCAGTTTCTTCGGAGAGACCCAGTACTTC.

The chain couples TRBV28 to TRBJ2-1, with D unclear. Germline values: CDR1 MDHEN, CDR2 SYDVKM. V lost 5 bases, J lost 12 bases, and 14 bases lay in between. The CDR3 sequence is 12 residues long. The CDR3 region has the DNA TGTGCCAGCAGTCCTCAGATAACGGGGCAGTTCTTC. Translated: CASSPQITGQFF.

This clone was recorded only once. V gene TRBV4-2 combines with J gene TRBJ1-2, with 9 bases that match TRBD1. The V gene's germline CDR1 is LGHNA and CDR2 YNFKEQ. This CDR3 contains 16 residues. V dropped 0 bases and J dropped 3; count of bases not matched to a gene: 5. The CDR3 DNA reads as TGTGCCAGCAGCCAAGACGTCGGGGACAGGGACTATGGCTACACCTTC. Amino acid sequence: CASSQDVGDRDYGYTF.

The rearrangement uses TRBV7-2 and TRBJ1-2, with D perhaps TRBD1 (5 bases). Germline assignment: CDR1 SGHTA and CDR2 FQGNSA. Trimming removed 4 bases from V and 6 bases from J, with 9 bases in between. The CDR3 totals 12 residues. CDR3 DNA: TGTGCCAGCAGCTACCAGGGTCATGGCTACACCTTC. It translates to CASSYQGHGYTF.

V and J are TRBV5-1 and TRBJ2-3; D possibly corresponds to TRBD2 (5 bases). Trimming shortened V by 5 bases and J by 0 bases, and 16 bases separated the two germline ends. The CDR3 runs 16 residues. The germline gives CDR1 SGHRS, CDR2 YFSETQ. For the CDR3, the DNA is TGCGCCAGCAGACCATGGACTGCCACTAGCACAGATACGCAGTATTTT. It is translated as CASRPWTATSTDTQYF.

This clone showed up just a few times. The chain carries TRBV19 and TRBJ2-1; TRBD1 aligns across 12 bases. Germline V lookup: CDR1 LNHDA, CDR2 SQIVND (reference sequence). CDR3 length equals 13 residues. Trimming took 9 bases from V and 9 from J; bases not matched to a gene: 6. The chain's CDR3 is CASSGTGGPEQFF. The CDR3 region has the DNA TGTGCCAGCTCCGGGACAGGGGGCCCTGAGCAGTTCTTC.

The V call is TRBV5-4, the J call TRBJ1-6; D is perhaps TRBD1 (6 bases). Trimming pared 10 bases from V and 4 bases from J, leaving 18 bases between. The CDR3 has 15 amino acids. Germline CDR1 reads SGHNT; CDR2 reads YYREEE (reference sequence). This chain's CDR3 is CAGSQGRGYNSPLHF. CDR3 nucleotides: TGTGCCGGATCACAGGGTCGCGGGTATAATTCACCCCTCCACTTT.

This sequence joins TRBV5-5 and TRBJ2-5; 7 bases agree with TRBD2. There are 15 residues in the CDR3. The V gene end was trimmed by 0 bases and the J gene end by 2 bases; junction bases not matched to a gene: 4. The germline gives CDR1 SGHKS, CDR2 YYEKEE (reference sequence). The CDR3 bases are TGTGCCAGCAGCTTGGGAGACGGGAGGCAAGAGACCCAGTACTTC. Translation gives CASSLGDGRQETQYF.

The V and J genes are TRBV5-4 and TRBJ1-1; weak D call: TRBD1 (6 bases). The V and J ends lost 0 bases and 0 bases respectively, with 15 bases between them. Germline V gene sequence: CDR1 SGHNT, CDR2 YYREEE (reference sequence). The CDR3 has 17 amino acids. CDR3 amino acids: CASSLGQVRGMNTEAFF. For the CDR3, the DNA is TGTGCCAGCAGCTTGGGCCAGGTCAGGGGCATGAACACTGAAGCTTTCTTT. Together with reference TRBV5-4 and TRBJ1-1, the CDR3 gives the full variable domain: ETGVTQSPTHLIKTRGQQVTLRCSSQSGHNTVSWYQQALGQGPQFIFQYYREEENGRGNFPPRFSGLQFPNYSSELNVNALELDDSALYLCASSLGQVRGMNTEAFFGQGTRLTVV.

The genes are TRBV19 and TRBJ1-1; 7 bases match TRBD1. The germline V gene encodes CDR1 LNHDA and CDR2 SQIVND (reference sequence). The ends lost 4 bases at V and 1 base at J; junction bases unmatched: 9. The CDR3 totals 16 residues. CDR3 bases: TGTGCCAGTAGTACGGACAGGTTTATGGAGAACACTGAAGCTTTCTTT. Its protein is CASSTDRFMENTEAFF.